Each of the 30 T cell receptor beta chains below was sequenced from the same sample in a study of blood T cells in healthy people across ages (dated by TCRdb to about 2015). To prepare the library, 5' RACE was applied. The run used an Illumina HiSeq 2500. A second PCR of roughly 7 to 11 cycles was performed with a sample-barcoded 5' primer and a J-beta primer mix. Using fastp at Q25 and MiXCR, TCRdb reprocessed the public reads and kept productive beta chains. Merged by CDR3 protein, the rows form single entries marked with the most common genes and DNA. The sample yields 750,000 to 950,000 distinct CDR3 sequences; about 53% were counted once. The ten largest clones capture approximately 40% of the sample. What was sequenced was blood. These TCRs come from a man older than 75 in good health.

As regards this clonotype: A junction boundary mismatches the germline segment, possibly from a read error. The chain employs TRBV2 and TRBJ2-1; no clear D gene. Germline CDR1 SNHLY, CDR2 FYNNEI. The CDR3 has 11 amino acids. CDR3 in amino acids: CASSEDKEQFF. Here the CDR3 DNA reads TGTGCCAGCAGTGAAGACAAAGAGCAGTTCTTC.

There are a few counts of this clonotype. The chain joins TRBV20-1 to TRBJ2-5; weak D call: TRBD2 (7 bases). The ends were cut back, 8 bases at V and 5 bases at J, with 12 bases in the middle. Germline V gives CDR1 DFQATT, CDR2 SNEGSKA (reference sequence). The CDR3 spans 11 residues. CDR3 sequence: CSFRGGETQYF. DNA of the CDR3: TGCAGTTTTAGGGGGGGGGAGACCCAGTACTTC.

This clonotype was seen more than once but under ten times. This chain connects TRBV7-9 to TRBJ2-7; perhaps TRBD1 as D (5 bases). The ends were cut back, 5 bases at V and 3 bases at J, with 14 bases in the middle. The CDR3 loop spans 14 amino acids. Germline CDR1 reads SEHNR; CDR2 reads FQNEAQ (reference sequence). The CDR3 region is CASSRGRVGYEQYF. The CDR3 DNA reads as TGTGCCAGCAGCCGAGGCAGGGTGGGCTACGAGCAGTACTTC.

This clonotype was detected ten times or more. The chain is built from TRBV7-8 and TRBJ2-3, with unresolved D. Germline lookup yields CDR1 SGHVS and CDR2 FQNEAQ. There are 13 residues in the CDR3. Trimming took off 3 bases at V and 2 bases at J, with 6 bases between the two ends. CDR3 in DNA: TGTGCCAGCAGCTTCGGCAACACAGATACGCAGTATTTT. Protein sequence: CASSFGNTDTQYF.

The CDR3 sequence: CATSGGGRTGKETQYF. The DNA for the CDR3 is TGTGCCACCAGCGGGGGAGGGAGGACGGGAAAAGAGACCCAGTACTTC. J is TRBJ2-5 and V is TRBV15; 7 bases map to TRBD2. J gave up 3 bases and V 5 bases, and 12 bases lay outside the gene matches. Germline-derived CDR1 and CDR2 are LNHNV and YYDKDF (reference sequence). CDR3 length: 16 residues.

The J gene is TRBJ2-4, the V gene TRBV20-1, with unresolved D. The J call could be wrong; TRBJ2-7 is a better fit for the DNA end. CDR3 length: 15 amino acids. Germline CDR1 and CDR2: DFQATT and SNEGSKA (reference sequence). CDR3 loop: CSARDEQVLTYEQYF. DNA for the CDR3: TGCAGTGCTAGAGATGAGCAGGTTCTTACCTACGAGCAGTACTTC.

This clonotype was seen a single time. V is TRBV6-1 and J is TRBJ1-1, with D possibly being TRBD1 (5 bases). CDR1 MNHNS and CDR2 SASEGT come from the germline V gene. The CDR3 has 15 amino acids. V was shortened by 6 bases and J by 0 bases, with 14 bases between the two germline ends. CDR3: CASRKQALMNTEAFF. In DNA, the CDR3 is TGTGCCAGCAGGAAACAGGCCCTTATGAACACTGAAGCTTTCTTT.

This chain links TRBV2 with TRBJ1-5, with 7 positions matching TRBD1. Germline lookup yields CDR1 SNHLY and CDR2 FYNNEI. This CDR3 contains 14 residues. Germline trimming cut 6 bases from V and 4 bases from J; bases unmatched to any gene: 6. The CDR3 protein is CASSPDRVNQPQHF. CDR3 nucleotides: TGTGCCAGCAGCCCAGACAGGGTGAATCAGCCCCAGCATTTT.

CDR3 bases: TGTGCCAGCAGCCCGACAGCTACTAATGAAAAACTGTTTTTT. Protein sequence: CASSPTATNEKLFF. This chain uses TRBV28 with TRBJ1-4, with D maybe TRBD1 (5 bases). Looked up from germline, CDR1 is MDHEN and CDR2 is SYDVKM. Trimming removed 6 bases from V and 2 bases from J, with 10 bases in between. The CDR3 runs 14 residues.

The rearrangement links TRBV4-1 to TRBJ1-2, with 7 bases aligning to TRBD1. There are 16 residues in the CDR3. Looked up from germline, CDR1 is MGHRA and CDR2 is YSYEKL. The V and J ends lost 2 bases and 1 base, in that order; junction bases with no gene match: 7. CDR3 DNA sequence: TGCGCCAGCAGCCAACCCCAGGGACAGCTTAACTATGGCTACACCTTC. Translating gives CASSQPQGQLNYGYTF.

This rearrangement joins TRBV9 to TRBJ2-4, with 10 nucleotides matching TRBD2. The V gene's germline CDR1 is SGDLS and CDR2 YYNGEE. This CDR3 is 14 amino acids long. The V and J ends lost 3 bases and 13 bases, in that order; junction bases with no gene match: 10. CDR3 sequence: CASSGTSGPLEQYF. DNA of the CDR3: TGTGCCAGCAGCGGGACTAGCGGCCCCTTGGAGCAGTACTTC.

V usage is TRBV2 and J usage is TRBJ1-1; unclear D gene. Germline V gene data show CDR1 as SNHLY and CDR2 as FYNNEI. Trimming removed 7 bases at V and 2 bases at J, with 5 bases between. The CDR3 is 11 residues long. The CDR3 is CASIDNTEAFF. As DNA, the CDR3 is TGTGCCAGCATCGATAACACTGAAGCTTTCTTT. The whole variable domain, filled in from reference TRBV2 and TRBJ1-1, reads EPEVTQTPSHQVTQMGQEVILRCVPISNHLYFYWYRQILGQKVEFLVSFYNNEISEKSEIFDDQFSVERPDGSNFTLKIRSTKLEDSAMYFCASIDNTEAFFGQGTRLTVV.

J is TRBJ2-5 and V is TRBV4-2, with 10 bases lining up with TRBD2. Trimming at V came to 4 bases and at J to 2 bases, leaving 13 bases not matched to a gene. The CDR3 totals 18 residues. CDR1 is LGHNA and CDR2 is YNFKEQ in the germline V gene. The DNA of the CDR3 is TGTGCCAGCAGCCGACTTGTGGAGGTAGCGGGGGGACAAGAGACCCAGTACTTC. This codes for CASSRLVEVAGGQETQYF.

V is TRBV12-3 or TRBV12-4 and J is TRBJ2-6, with TRBD1 as a possible D gene (5 bases). The CDR3 is made up of 18 amino acids. V lost 3 bases, J lost 0 bases, and 15 bases lay in between. This chain's CDR3 is CASSFWTTPSSGANVLTF. The CDR3, as DNA: TGTGCCAGCAGTTTTTGGACAACCCCGTCCTCTGGGGCCAACGTCCTGACTTTC.

The CDR3 DNA reads TGCGCCAGCAGCACGGAAGGAGGGAATCAGCCCCAGCATTTT. Amino acid sequence: CASSTEGGNQPQHF. This sequence joins TRBV5-1 and TRBJ1-5, with D unclear. Trimming removed 4 bases at V and 4 bases at J, with 12 bases between. Germline loops: CDR1 SGHRS, CDR2 YFSETQ. The CDR3 has 14 residues. Full variable domain (remainder filled in from reference TRBV5-1 and TRBJ1-5): KAGVTQTPRYLIKTRGQQVTLSCSPISGHRSVSWYQQTPGQGLQFLFEYFSETQRNKGNFPGRFSGRQFSNSRSEMNVSTLELGDSALYLCASSTEGGNQPQHFGDGTRLSIL.

The genes are TRBV6-6 and TRBJ2-3; 7 bases agree with TRBD2. The CDR3 contains 12 residues. Germline V lookup: CDR1 MNHNY, CDR2 SVGAGI (reference sequence). V shed 7 bases, J shed 14 bases, and the junction held 12 bases outside the gene matches. This CDR3 is CASTGLDRDAYF. CDR3 in DNA: TGTGCCAGCACCGGACTAGACAGAGACGCGTATTTT.

This chain uses TRBV20-1 with TRBJ1-5, with D possibly TRBD1 on 6 matching bases. The V end lost 2 bases, the J end lost 2 bases, and 13 bases lay between the germline ends. Germline CDR1 and CDR2: DFQATT and SNEGSKA (reference sequence). The CDR3 is 15 residues long. Here the CDR3 DNA reads TGCAGTGCTAGACTCGGGGGACAAGGCAATCAGCCCCAGCATTTT. Amino acid sequence: CSARLGGQGNQPQHF.

The chain has TRBV15 and TRBJ2-5; D remains unclear. Germline values: CDR1 LNHNV, CDR2 YYDKDF (reference sequence). V lost 5 bases, J lost 11 bases, and 15 bases lay in between. The CDR3 runs to 12 residues. CDR3 loop: CATSSKNNEQYF. Written as DNA, the CDR3 is TGTGCCACCAGCTCTAAAAACAATGAGCAGTACTTC.

The V gene is TRBV7-8, the J gene TRBJ2-4, with 9 bases lining up with TRBD1. Judging by the DNA end, TRBJ2-7 fits better; the J call may be wrong. CDR3 length equals 15 residues. The germline gives CDR1 SGHVS, CDR2 FQNEAQ. The CDR3 bases are TGTGCCAGCAGCTTGACCGACAGGGGGGGCTTCGAGCAGTACTTC. It translates to CASSLTDRGGFEQYF.

The rearrangement uses TRBV29-1 and TRBJ1-1; D remains unclear. Per germline, CDR1 SQVTM and CDR2 ANQGSEA. The CDR3 length is 13 residues. Trimming stripped 4 bases from V and 0 bases from J, with 9 bases between. The CDR3: CSVANRLNTEAFF. The CDR3, as DNA: TGCAGCGTTGCGAACAGACTGAACACTGAAGCTTTCTTT. Full variable domain (outside the CDR3, taken from reference TRBV29-1 and TRBJ1-1): SAVISQKPSRDICQRGTSLTIQCQVDSQVTMMFWYRQQPGQSLTLIATANQGSEATYESGFVIDKFPISRPNLTFSTLTVSNMSPEDSSIYLCSVANRLNTEAFFGQGTRLTVV.

This clonotype showed up just a few times. The J gene is TRBJ2-7, the V gene TRBV27; 7 bases are shared with TRBD1. The CDR3 runs 17 residues. V lost 0 bases to trimming and J lost 2 bases; unmatched junction nucleotides: 10. The germline V gene has CDR1 MNHEY and CDR2 SMNVEV (reference sequence). CDR3 nucleotide sequence: TGTGCCAGCAGTTTATCGACTACAAGGACAGGTCCCTACGAGCAGTACTTC. It specifies CASSLSTTRTGPYEQYF.

This clonotype occurred a few times. The rearrangement joins TRBV18 to TRBJ2-7; D gene ambiguous. The J call may be mistaken, given a closer DNA end match to TRBJ2-5. The CDR3 has 13 residues. Germline V gene lookup returns CDR1 KGHSH and CDR2 LQKENI. The CDR3 is CASSPRGLETQYF. CDR3 sequence (DNA): TGTGCCAGCTCACCACGGGGTCTAGAGACCCAGTACTTC.

This clonotype was counted ten times or more. The V gene is TRBV10-3, the J gene TRBJ2-7; D not certain. The CDR3 has 11 residues. V was clipped by 5 bases and J by 5 bases, with 7 bases between them. Looked up from germline, CDR1 is ENHRY and CDR2 is SYGVKD. The CDR3 DNA reads TGTGCCATCAGTACCAGAGACGAGCAGTACTTC. Translation: CAISTRDEQYF.

This chain uses TRBV20-1 with TRBJ2-5; the D is unclear. The J call may be wrong; the DNA end is better matched by TRBJ2-1. The CDR3 loop spans 14 amino acids. Germline V CDR1 and CDR2: DFQATT, SNEGSKA (reference sequence). The CDR3 region has the DNA TGCAGTGCTAGAGATCGGGCATCCCAAGAGACCCAGTTCTTC. Residues: CSARDRASQETQFF.

This clonotype appeared a few times. The V call is TRBV12-3 or TRBV12-4, the J call TRBJ2-5; 12 positions agree with TRBD2. Trimming cost V 5 bases and J 2 bases; bases outside gene matches: 3. The CDR3 covers 15 residues. Written as DNA, the CDR3 is TGTGCCAGCAGTCGACTAGCGGGAGCTCAAGAGACCCAGTACTTC. This translates into CASSRLAGAQETQYF.

This chain joins TRBV7-2 and TRBJ2-1; D uncertain. Trimming took off 0 bases at V and 8 bases at J, with 14 bases between the two ends. This CDR3 region has 15 residues. Germline lookup yields CDR1 SGHTA and CDR2 FQGNSA. The chain's CDR3 is CASSLASVGAHEQFF. In DNA, the CDR3 is TGTGCCAGCAGCTTAGCTTCGGTAGGTGCTCATGAGCAGTTCTTC.

This CDR3 is CSVEGDTDTQYF. The CDR3, as DNA: TGCAGCGTGGAGGGCGACACAGATACGCAGTATTTT. This chain joins TRBV29-1 and TRBJ2-3; TRBD2 might be the D (6 bases). V lost 6 bases, J lost 2 bases, and 9 bases lay in between. Germline loops: CDR1 SQVTM, CDR2 ANQGSEA. The CDR3 loop spans 12 amino acids.

The chain uses TRBV6-2 or TRBV6-3 and TRBJ2-5; TRBD1 aligns across 12 bases. In germline, CDR1 is MNHEY, CDR2 SVGEGT. The J segment lost 0 bases and the V segment lost 6 bases, leaving 5 bases of the junction unmatched. CDR3 length: 16 residues. The CDR3 DNA reads as TGTGCCAGCAGACAGGGACAGGGGGCATACCAAGAGACCCAGTACTTC. Protein sequence: CASRQGQGAYQETQYF.

The J gene is TRBJ2-3, the V gene TRBV5-5, with a tentative D call TRBD2 (6 bases). This CDR3 spans 13 amino acids. V lost 4 bases to trimming and J lost 14 bases, with 20 bases between them. Germline lookup yields CDR1 SGHKS and CDR2 YYEKEE (reference sequence). DNA of the CDR3: TGTGCCAGCAGCCCTTTCGGTAGCGGAGACGCGTATTTT. Amino acid sequence: CASSPFGSGDAYF.

The chain carries TRBV20-1 and TRBJ2-5; 9 nucleotides agree with TRBD1. The DNA end favors TRBJ2-7, so the J call may be wrong. The CDR3 is made up of 14 amino acids. From germline, CDR1 is DFQATT and CDR2 SNEGSKA (reference sequence). The CDR3 DNA is TGCAGTGCTCCCCAGGGGGACAGGGTTTCCGAGCAGTACTTC. This sequence encodes CSAPQGDRVSEQYF.